The T cell receptor (beta chain) described here comes from a study of CXCR3-negative and CXCR3-positive naive CD8 T cells. Whole-study results and caveats: Partial loss of CXCR3 expression followed cryopreservation; most assays used fresh PBMCs.

The libraries of TRB cDNA were constructed through 5' RACE using UMI labels. TCRdb re-called the 5' RACE reads, yielding one record per CDR3 amino acid sequence without DNA. Its listing shows around 56,000 distinct CDR3 sequences. A CD45RO-CCR7+CD27+CD95- phenotype identified naive CD8+ T cells. As regards this clonotype: Antigen: not known.

The sample was naive CXCR3- CD8+ T cells from blood. Described subset: CD45RO-CCR7+CD27+CD95- naive CD8+ T cells lacking CXCR3 (TNR3-). The clonotype was recovered from a human donor in good health. Some clones in this sample may be carry-over from other donors' samples.

This CDR3 reads CAGATDFRETQYF. The chain uses TRBV10-3 and TRBJ2-5; the TRBD1 assignment by TCRdb is unverifiable without DNA. The CDR3 is made up of 13 amino acids. The germline CDR1 and CDR2 sequences are ENHRY and SYGVKD.